This entry describes one T cell receptor beta chain. The CDR3 runs 15 residues. Germline V CDR1 and CDR2: SGHRS, YFSETQ. Trimming at V came to 2 bases and at J to 4 bases, leaving 8 bases not matched to a gene. Profiling relied on immunoSEQ multiplex PCR, and the TCRdb table lists in-frame clones only, not all of them. The sample has about 110,000 clones; approximately 82% are singletons. The data originate from a study of control samples from healthy donors and cancer patients. The TCR was taken from a man between 18 and 35 years old in good health. V and J are TRBV5-1 and TRBJ2-7; 8 bases line up with TRBD1. Sequenced input: blood. The CDR3 DNA follows: TGCGCCAGCAGCTTAGAGACAGGGGCGCTATACGAGCAGTACTTC. As protein: CASSLETGALYEQYF.